This TCR beta chain was sequenced in a study of CD8 T cells in Susac syndrome. Matching for age and sex applied to the controls, who were healthy donors. Negative isolation was used for CD8+ and CD4+ T cells and FACS enrichment for TEMRA cells. V was pared by 0 bases and J by 1 base, with 6 bases between. Germline CDR1 MNHEY, CDR2 SVGAGI. The CDR3 extends over 14 amino acids. The RNA input was roughly 0.5 to 1 ug, and it was reverse transcribed with random hexamers. The method of amplification for TCR beta CDR3 was immunoSEQ multiplex PCR, covering 54 Vbeta and 13 Jbeta. TCRdb used MiXCR to reprocess the immunoSEQ multiplex PCR reads, holding one entry per CDR3 protein. The sample records 110,000 or so distinct CDR3 sequences, 90% to 95% being singletons.

The chain employs TRBV6-5 and TRBJ1-1; D gene unclear. This TCR came from a human donor in good health. Sequenced sample: CD4+ T cells from PBMCs. The CDR3 nucleotides are TGTGCCAGCAGTTACTCTGCCAGGAACACTGAAGCTTTCTTT. It codes for CASSYSARNTEAFF.